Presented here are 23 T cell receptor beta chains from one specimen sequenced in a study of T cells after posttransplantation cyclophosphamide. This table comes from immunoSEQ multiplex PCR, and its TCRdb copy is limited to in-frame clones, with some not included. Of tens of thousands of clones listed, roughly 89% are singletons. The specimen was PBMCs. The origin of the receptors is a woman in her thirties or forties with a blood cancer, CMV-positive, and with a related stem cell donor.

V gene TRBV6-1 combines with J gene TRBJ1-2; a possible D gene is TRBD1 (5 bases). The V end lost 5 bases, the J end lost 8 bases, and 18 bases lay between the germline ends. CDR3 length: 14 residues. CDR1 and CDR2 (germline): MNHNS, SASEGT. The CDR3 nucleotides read TGTGCCAGCAGTCGACCCCCCGGGGGGGACGGCTACACCTTC. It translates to CASSRPPGGDGYTF.

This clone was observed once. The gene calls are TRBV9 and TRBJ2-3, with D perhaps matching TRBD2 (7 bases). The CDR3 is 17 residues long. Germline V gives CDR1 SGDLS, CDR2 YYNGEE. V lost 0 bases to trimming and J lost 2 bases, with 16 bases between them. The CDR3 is CASSVEKGGTDTDTQYF. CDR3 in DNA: TGTGCCAGCAGCGTAGAAAAGGGGGGGACTGACACAGATACGCAGTATTTT. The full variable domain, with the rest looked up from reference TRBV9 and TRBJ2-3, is DSGVTQTPKHLITATGQRVTLRCSPRSGDLSVYWYQQSLDQGLQFLIQYYNGEERAKGNILERFSAQQFPDLHSELNLSSLELGDSALYFCASSVEKGGTDTDTQYFGPGTRLTVL.

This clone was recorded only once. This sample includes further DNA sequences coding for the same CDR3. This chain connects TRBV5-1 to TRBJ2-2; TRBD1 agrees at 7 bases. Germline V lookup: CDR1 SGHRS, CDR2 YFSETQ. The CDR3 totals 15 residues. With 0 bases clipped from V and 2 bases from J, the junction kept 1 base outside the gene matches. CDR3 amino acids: CASSLDRGNTGELFF. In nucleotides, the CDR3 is TGCGCCAGCAGCTTGGACAGGGGTAACACCGGGGAGCTGTTTTTT.

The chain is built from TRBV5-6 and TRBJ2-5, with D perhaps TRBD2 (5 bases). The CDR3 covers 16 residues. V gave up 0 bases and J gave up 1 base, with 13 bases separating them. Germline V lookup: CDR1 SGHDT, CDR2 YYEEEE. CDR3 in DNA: TGTGCCAGCAGCTTGGTTGGAGCGGTTACCCAAGAGACCCAGTACTTC. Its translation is CASSLVGAVTQETQYF.

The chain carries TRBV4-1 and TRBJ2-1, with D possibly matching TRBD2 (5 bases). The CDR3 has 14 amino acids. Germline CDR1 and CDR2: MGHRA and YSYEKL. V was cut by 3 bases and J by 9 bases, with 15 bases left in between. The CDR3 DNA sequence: TGCGCCAGCAGCCAGGTCGGACTGCGTAGTGAGCAGTTCTTC. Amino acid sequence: CASSQVGLRSEQFF.

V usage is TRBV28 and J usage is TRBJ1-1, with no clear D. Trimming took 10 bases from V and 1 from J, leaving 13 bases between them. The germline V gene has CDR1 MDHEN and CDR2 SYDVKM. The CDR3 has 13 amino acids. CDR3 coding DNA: TGTGCCACGCTAGGGAGAAGGAACACTGAAGCTTTCTTT. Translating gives CATLGRRNTEAFF.

CDR3 in DNA: TGTGCCAGCAGCCCGACAGGACCACAAGAGACCCAGTACTTC. Protein product: CASSPTGPQETQYF. The gene calls are TRBV7-2 and TRBJ2-5, with D perhaps matching TRBD1 (6 bases). The CDR3 spans 14 residues. V gave up 5 bases and J gave up 2 bases, with 12 bases separating them. From germline, CDR1 is SGHTA and CDR2 FQGNSA.

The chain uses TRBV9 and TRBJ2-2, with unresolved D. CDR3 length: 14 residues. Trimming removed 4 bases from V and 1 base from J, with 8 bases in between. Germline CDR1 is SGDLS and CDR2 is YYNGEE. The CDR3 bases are TGTGCCAGCAGCCTCCGAGTGAACACCGGGGAGCTGTTTTTT. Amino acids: CASSLRVNTGELFF.

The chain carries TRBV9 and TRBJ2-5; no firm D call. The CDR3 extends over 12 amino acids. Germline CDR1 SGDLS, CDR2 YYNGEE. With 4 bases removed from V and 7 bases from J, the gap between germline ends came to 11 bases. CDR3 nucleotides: TGTGCCAGCAGCAGGAGTGATGGGACCCAGTACTTC. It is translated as CASSRSDGTQYF.

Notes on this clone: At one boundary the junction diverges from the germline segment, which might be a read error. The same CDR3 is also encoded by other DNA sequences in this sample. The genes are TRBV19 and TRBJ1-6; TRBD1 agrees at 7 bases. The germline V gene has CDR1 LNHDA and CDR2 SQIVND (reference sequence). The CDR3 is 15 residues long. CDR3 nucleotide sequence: TGTGCCAGTAGGGAGACAGGGAAGAAGAATTCCCCCCTCCACTTT. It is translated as CASRETGKKNSPLHF.

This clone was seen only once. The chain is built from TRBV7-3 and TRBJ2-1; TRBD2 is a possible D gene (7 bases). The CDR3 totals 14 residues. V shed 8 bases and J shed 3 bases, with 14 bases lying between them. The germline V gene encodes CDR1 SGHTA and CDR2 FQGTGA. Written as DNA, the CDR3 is TGTGCCAGCGGGGAGGGGGGGCTCTACAATGAGCAGTTCTTC. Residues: CASGEGGLYNEQFF.

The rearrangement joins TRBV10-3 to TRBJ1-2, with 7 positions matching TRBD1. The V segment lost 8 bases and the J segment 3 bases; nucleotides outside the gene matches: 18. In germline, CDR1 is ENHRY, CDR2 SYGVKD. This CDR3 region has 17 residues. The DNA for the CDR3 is TGTGCCATCGACCGAGACAGGGAGGTTGGTGAACACTATGGCTACACCTTC. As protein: CAIDRDREVGEHYGYTF.

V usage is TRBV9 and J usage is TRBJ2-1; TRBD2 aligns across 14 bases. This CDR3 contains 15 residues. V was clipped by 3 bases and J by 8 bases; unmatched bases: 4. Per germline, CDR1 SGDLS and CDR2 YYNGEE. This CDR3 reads CASSATSGGVDEQFF. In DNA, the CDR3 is TGTGCCAGCAGCGCGACTAGCGGGGGGGTAGATGAGCAGTTCTTC.

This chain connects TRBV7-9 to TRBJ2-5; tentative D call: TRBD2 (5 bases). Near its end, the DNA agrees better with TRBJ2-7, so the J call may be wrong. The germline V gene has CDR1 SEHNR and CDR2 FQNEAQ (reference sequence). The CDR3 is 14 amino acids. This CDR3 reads CASSPGMLEDEQYF. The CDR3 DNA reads TGTGCCAGCAGCCCTGGGATGCTGGAGGACGAGCAGTACTTC.

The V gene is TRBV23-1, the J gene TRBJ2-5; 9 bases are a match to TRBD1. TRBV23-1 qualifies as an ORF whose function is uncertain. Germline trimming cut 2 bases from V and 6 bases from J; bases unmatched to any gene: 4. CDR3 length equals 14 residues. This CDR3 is CASSQGQGSQTQYF. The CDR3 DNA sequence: TGCGCCAGCAGTCAAGGACAGGGGAGCCAGACCCAGTACTTC.

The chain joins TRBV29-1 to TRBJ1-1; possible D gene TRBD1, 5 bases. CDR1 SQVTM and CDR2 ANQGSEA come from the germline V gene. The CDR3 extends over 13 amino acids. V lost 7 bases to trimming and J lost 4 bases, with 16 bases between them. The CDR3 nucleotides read TGCAGCGCCTGGGGAGGGGAAGTCACTGAAGCTTTCTTT. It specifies CSAWGGEVTEAFF.

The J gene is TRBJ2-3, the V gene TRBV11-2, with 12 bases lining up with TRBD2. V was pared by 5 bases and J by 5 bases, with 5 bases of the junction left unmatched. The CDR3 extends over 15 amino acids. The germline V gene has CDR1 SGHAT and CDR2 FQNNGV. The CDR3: CASSLAGGPGDTQYF. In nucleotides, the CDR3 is TGTGCCAGCAGCCTAGCGGGGGGGCCGGGAGATACGCAGTATTTT.

The CDR3 DNA reads TGTGCCAGCAGCACATACAGGGGGATTCAAGAGCAGTACTTC. It encodes CASSTYRGIQEQYF. The chain has TRBV11-2 and TRBJ2-7; 8 bases align to TRBD1. The CDR3 extends over 14 amino acids. Germline CDR1 SGHAT, CDR2 FQNNGV. V gave up 5 bases and J gave up 7 bases; unmatched junction bases: 10.

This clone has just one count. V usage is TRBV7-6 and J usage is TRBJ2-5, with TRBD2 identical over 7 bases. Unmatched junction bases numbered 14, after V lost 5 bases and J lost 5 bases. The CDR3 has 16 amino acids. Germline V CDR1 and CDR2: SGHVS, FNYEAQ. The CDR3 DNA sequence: TGTGCCAGCAGCAAAGCTGGATTAGCGGGTCAGGAGACCCAGTACTTC. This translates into CASSKAGLAGQETQYF.

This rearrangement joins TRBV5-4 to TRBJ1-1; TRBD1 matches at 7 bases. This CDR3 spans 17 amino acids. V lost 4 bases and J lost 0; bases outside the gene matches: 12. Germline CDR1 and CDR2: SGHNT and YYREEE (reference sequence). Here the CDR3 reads CASSGRGGRGVNTEAFF. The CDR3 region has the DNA TGTGCCAGCAGCGGACGAGGGGGCCGCGGGGTGAACACTGAAGCTTTCTTT. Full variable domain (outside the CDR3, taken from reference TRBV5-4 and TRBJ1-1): ETGVTQSPTHLIKTRGQQVTLRCSSQSGHNTVSWYQQALGQGPQFIFQYYREEENGRGNFPPRFSGLQFPNYSSELNVNALELDDSALYLCASSGRGGRGVNTEAFFGQGTRLTVV.

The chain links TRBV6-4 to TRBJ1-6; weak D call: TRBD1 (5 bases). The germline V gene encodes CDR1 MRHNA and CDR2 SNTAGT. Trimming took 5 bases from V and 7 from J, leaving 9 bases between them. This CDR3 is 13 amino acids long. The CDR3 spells CASSRGSNSPLHF. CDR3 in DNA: TGTGCCAGCAGTCGGGGGTCCAATTCACCCCTCCACTTT.

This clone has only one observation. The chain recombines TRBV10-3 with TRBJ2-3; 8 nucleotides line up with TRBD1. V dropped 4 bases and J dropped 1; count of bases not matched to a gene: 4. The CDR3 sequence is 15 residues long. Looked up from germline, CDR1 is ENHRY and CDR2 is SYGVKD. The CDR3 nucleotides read TGTGCCATCAGTGGTCCGGGACAGGGCACAGATACGCAGTATTTT. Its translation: CAISGPGQGTDTQYF.

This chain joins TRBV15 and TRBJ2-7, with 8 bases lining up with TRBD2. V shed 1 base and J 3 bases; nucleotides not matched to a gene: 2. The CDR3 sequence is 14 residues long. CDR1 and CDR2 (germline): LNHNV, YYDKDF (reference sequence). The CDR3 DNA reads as TGTGCCACCAGCAGAGCGGGGGGGATCTACGAGCAGTACTTC. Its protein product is CATSRAGGIYEQYF.